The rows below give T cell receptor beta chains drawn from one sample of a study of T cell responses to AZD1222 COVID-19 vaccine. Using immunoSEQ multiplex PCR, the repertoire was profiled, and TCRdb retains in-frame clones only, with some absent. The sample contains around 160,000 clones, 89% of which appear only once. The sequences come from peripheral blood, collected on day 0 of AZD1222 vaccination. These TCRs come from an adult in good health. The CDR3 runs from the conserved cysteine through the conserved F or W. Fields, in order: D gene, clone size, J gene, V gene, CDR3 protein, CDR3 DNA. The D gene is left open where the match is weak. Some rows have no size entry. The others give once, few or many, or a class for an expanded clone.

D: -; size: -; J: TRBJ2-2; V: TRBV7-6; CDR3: CASSLAAARGTGELFF; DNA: TGTGCCAGCAGCTTAGCCGCGGCCCGAGGCACCGGGGAGCTGTTTTTT
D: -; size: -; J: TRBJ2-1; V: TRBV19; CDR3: CASSTRAVVQNEQFF; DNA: TGTGCCAGTAGTACCCGCGCGGTGGTACAAAATGAGCAGTTCTTC
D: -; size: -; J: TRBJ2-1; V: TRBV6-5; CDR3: CASSSRDNEQFF; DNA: TGTGCCAGCAGTTCTAGAGACAATGAGCAGTTCTTC
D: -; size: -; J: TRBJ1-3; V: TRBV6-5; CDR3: CASSSGLSGNTIYF; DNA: TGTGCCAGCAGTTCCGGGTTATCTGGAAACACCATATATTTT
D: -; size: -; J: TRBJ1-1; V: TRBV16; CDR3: CASSHQGGETEAFF; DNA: TGTGCCAGCAGCCACCAGGGAGGTGAAACTGAAGCTTTCTTT
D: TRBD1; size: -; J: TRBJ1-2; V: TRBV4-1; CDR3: CASSQDPQGVLARGYTF; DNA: TGCGCCAGCAGCCAAGATCCCCAGGGGGTCTTAGCGAGAGGCTACACCTTC
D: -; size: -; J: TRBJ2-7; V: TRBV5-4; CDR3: CASSPNPGHPYEQYF; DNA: TGTGCCAGCAGCCCTAACCCGGGCCACCCCTACGAGCAGTACTTC
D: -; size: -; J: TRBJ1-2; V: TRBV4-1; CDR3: CASSQDRFGYTF; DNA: TGCGCCAGCAGCCAAGATCGTTTTGGCTACACCTTC
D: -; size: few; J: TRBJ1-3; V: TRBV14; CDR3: CASSWTGNTIYF; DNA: TGTGCCAGCAGCTGGACCGGAAACACCATATATTTT
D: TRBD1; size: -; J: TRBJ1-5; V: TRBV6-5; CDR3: CASRRDRGNQPQHF; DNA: TGTGCCAGCAGACGGGACAGGGGCAATCAGCCCCAGCATTTT
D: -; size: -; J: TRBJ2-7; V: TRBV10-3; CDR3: CAISESRGQYF; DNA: TGTGCCATCAGTGAGTCGCGGGGGCAGTACTTC
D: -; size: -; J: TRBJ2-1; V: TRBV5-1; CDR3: CASSLPAAASYNEQFF; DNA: TGCGCCAGCAGCTTGCCGGCGGCGGCCTCCTACAATGAGCAGTTCTTC
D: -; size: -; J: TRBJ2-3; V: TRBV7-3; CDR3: CASSFWGRSTDTQYF; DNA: TGTGCCAGCAGCTTTTGGGGACGAAGCACAGATACGCAGTATTTT
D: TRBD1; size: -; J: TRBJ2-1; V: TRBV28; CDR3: CASSQRTGIRNEQFF; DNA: TGTGCCAGCAGTCAACGGACAGGGATACGCAATGAGCAGTTCTTC
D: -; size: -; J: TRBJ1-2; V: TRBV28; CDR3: CASSFFGGGYTF; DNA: TGTGCCAGCAGTTTTTTCGGCGGAGGCTACACCTTC
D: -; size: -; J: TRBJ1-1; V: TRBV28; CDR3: CASSRIGDTEAFF; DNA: TGTGCCAGCAGTCGAATCGGGGACACTGAAGCTTTCTTT
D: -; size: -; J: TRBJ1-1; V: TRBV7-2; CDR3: CASRIQTGRNTEAFF; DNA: TGTGCCAGCAGAATCCAGACGGGTCGGAACACTGAAGCTTTCTTT
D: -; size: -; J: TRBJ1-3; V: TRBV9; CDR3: CASSVLGTGYSGNTIYF; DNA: TGTGCCAGCAGCGTACTCGGGACCGGCTACTCTGGAAACACCATATATTTT
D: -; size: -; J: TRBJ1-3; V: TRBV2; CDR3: CASSASSGNTIYF; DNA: TGTGCCAGCAGTGCCAGCTCTGGAAACACCATATATTTT
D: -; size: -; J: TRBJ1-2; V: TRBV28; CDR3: CASSPARVWGYGYTF; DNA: TGTGCCAGCAGCCCTGCTCGGGTTTGGGGCTATGGCTACACCTTC
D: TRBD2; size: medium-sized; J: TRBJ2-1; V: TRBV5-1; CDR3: CASSSWAGVYNEQFF; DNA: TGCGCCAGCAGCTCCTGGGCGGGAGTTTACAATGAGCAGTTCTTC
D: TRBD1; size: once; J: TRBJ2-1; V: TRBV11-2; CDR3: CASTLGLGQGSYEQFF; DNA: TGTGCCAGCACCTTAGGTCTAGGACAGGGGTCATATGAGCAGTTCTTC